A selection of T cell receptor beta chains follows, all from one sample in a study of radiotherapy plus CTLA-4 blockade in lung cancer. This table comes from immunoSEQ multiplex PCR, and its TCRdb copy is limited to in-frame clones, with some not included. The sample carries some 94,000 clones, around 83% recorded once. The sample was peripheral blood, taken from a patient treated with radiotherapy plus ipilimumab. The receptors come from a human donor with non-small cell lung cancer that progressed on radiotherapy plus ipilimumab. Each CDR3 is given without its conserved first and last residue. Fields, in order: V gene, D gene, CDR3 protein. D genes are given only for firm matches.

TRBV27 | TRBD2 | ASSYSGRARRETQY
TRBV5-1 | - | ASTPGGTNYGYT
TRBV5-1 | TRBD1 | ASSSDRAVNEQF
TRBV18 | - | ASSPAGNTEAF
TRBV7-3 | - | ASSSSLDTEAF
TRBV7-9 | TRBD1 | ASSLARQGNTEAF
TRBV9 | TRBD2 | ASSIIAGSYNEQF
TRBV7-2 | - | ASSFTDYSNQPQH
TRBV5-1 | TRBD1 | ASSPGTGAETQY
TRBV7-9 | - | ASSFIDYGYT
TRBV19 | - | ASTKYRLSSYNEQF
TRBV28 | - | ASSFIERNTIY
TRBV2 | - | ASSVSSSRQF
TRBV11-2 | - | ASSLVATEAF
TRBV18 | - | ASSPDSPATNEKLF
TRBV6-5 | TRBD1 | ASNTGTDYGYT
TRBV15 | TRBD2 | ATSRGATGTSVGYNEQF